A single sample gave rise to the 17 T cell receptor beta chains below, sequenced in a study of blood T cells in healthy people across ages. Using a J-beta primer mix together with a sample-barcoded 5' primer, a second PCR was run for roughly 6 to 11 cycles. TCRdb itself ran the 5' RACE reads through MiXCR, one entry per CDR3 protein. The sample records roughly 1,300,000 distinct CDR3 sequences, almost 60% being singletons. The sequenced material came from blood. These receptors all come from a man aged 18 to 29 in good health.

This clonotype came up many times. The chain carries TRBV7-2 and TRBJ2-3; D is uncertain. With 1 base removed from V and 1 base from J, the gap between germline ends came to 0 bases. Germline V gene data show CDR1 as SGHTA and CDR2 as FQGNSA. This CDR3 has 12 residues. For the CDR3, the DNA is TGTGCCAGCAGCTTAGGCACAGATACGCAGTATTTT. It encodes CASSLGTDTQYF.

This clonotype was seen more than once but under ten times. The chain is built from TRBV12-5 and TRBJ2-7; D is uncertain. CDR1 is LGHNT and CDR2 is FRNRAP in the germline V gene. CDR3 length: 12 residues. V lost 0 bases and J 3 bases, leaving 3 bases between the germline ends. CDR3 residues: CASGLVLYEQYF. The DNA for the CDR3 is TGTGCTAGTGGTTTGGTACTCTACGAGCAGTACTTC.

The V call is TRBV6-5, the J call TRBJ1-5, with 9 bases aligning to TRBD1. This CDR3 has 15 amino acids. J gave up 5 bases and V 4 bases, and 6 bases lay outside the gene matches. Germline CDR1 is MNHEY and CDR2 is SVGAGI. The CDR3 protein is CASSFRTGVDQPQHF. The CDR3 nucleotides read TGTGCCAGCAGTTTTCGGACAGGGGTGGATCAGCCCCAGCATTTT.

The V gene is TRBV13, the J gene TRBJ2-1; 7 bases fit TRBD1. This CDR3 spans 15 amino acids. Germline V gives CDR1 PRHDT, CDR2 FYEKMQ (reference sequence). J lost 0 bases, V lost 5 bases, and 4 bases had no gene match. CDR3 amino acids: CASSPGQASYNEQFF. The CDR3 nucleotides are TGTGCCAGCAGCCCCGGACAGGCCTCCTACAATGAGCAGTTCTTC.

The V gene is TRBV20-1, the J gene TRBJ2-3; D gene ambiguous. CDR3 size: 15 residues. Trimming stripped 3 bases from V and 5 bases from J, with 18 bases between. Germline CDR1 is DFQATT and CDR2 is SNEGSKA (reference sequence). The DNA of the CDR3 is TGCAGTGCTAGGCCAATTAGTGGCACCGGAGATACGCAGTATTTT. It specifies CSARPISGTGDTQYF.

This clonotype was recorded a few times. The gene calls are TRBV10-3 and TRBJ1-1; D perhaps matches TRBD1 (5 bases). V was trimmed by 5 bases and J by 4 bases, leaving 8 bases between them. Germline V gene sequence: CDR1 ENHRY, CDR2 SYGVKD. The CDR3 contains 12 residues. CDR3 DNA sequence: TGTGCCATCAGTAAAGACAGCACTGAAGCTTTCTTT. It codes for CAISKDSTEAFF.

This clonotype showed up just a few times. V is TRBV27 and J is TRBJ2-1, with 8 nucleotides matching TRBD1. CDR3 length equals 13 residues. The V and J ends lost 2 bases and 7 bases, in that order; junction bases with no gene match: 1. Germline V lookup: CDR1 MNHEY, CDR2 SMNVEV (reference sequence). This CDR3 reads CASSLQGANEQFF. The CDR3 DNA reads TGTGCCAGCAGTTTACAGGGGGCTAATGAGCAGTTCTTC.

The rearrangement uses TRBV9 and TRBJ2-3, with 7 positions matching TRBD2. Trimming at V came to 3 bases and at J to 1 base, leaving 8 bases not matched to a gene. The CDR3 is 16 amino acids. The germline gives CDR1 SGDLS, CDR2 YYNGEE. CDR3 loop: CASSAARGERTDTQYF. In DNA form, the CDR3 reads TGTGCCAGCAGCGCGGCCCGGGGGGAGCGCACAGATACGCAGTATTTT.

This clonotype has more than one count but fewer than ten. This rearrangement joins TRBV6-2 or TRBV6-3 to TRBJ2-4, with no clear D. The J call may be mistaken, given a closer DNA end match to TRBJ2-7. The CDR3 runs to 13 residues. Per the germline V gene, CDR1 is MNHEY and CDR2 is SVGEGT. The CDR3 protein is CASSYSKTHEQYF. CDR3 nucleotides: TGTGCCAGCAGTTACTCGAAAACCCACGAGCAGTACTTC.

The V and J genes are TRBV20-1 and TRBJ1-1, with D maybe TRBD1 (6 bases). The CDR3 contains 12 residues. CDR1 and CDR2 (germline): DFQATT, SNEGSKA (reference sequence). V was cut by 7 bases and J by 11 bases, with 20 bases left in between. CDR3 bases: TGCAGTGTTCCCGACAGGCGCGTTGAGGCTTTCTTT. This encodes CSVPDRRVEAFF.

The count of this clonotype is one. V usage is TRBV6-5 and J usage is TRBJ2-1; D is undetermined. The CDR3 runs to 13 residues. The V end was cut by 5 bases, the J end by 4 bases, with 9 bases between. Germline V CDR1 and CDR2: MNHEY, SVGAGI. CDR3 coding DNA: TGTGCCAGCAGTGACCTCCATTACAATGAGCAGTTCTTC. As protein: CASSDLHYNEQFF.

The chain's CDR3 is CASSAPVRADEQYF. The CDR3 DNA reads TGTGCCAGCAGTGCGCCCGTTAGAGCGGACGAGCAGTACTTC. The genes are TRBV25-1 and TRBJ2-7, with D perhaps matching TRBD2 (5 bases). V was clipped by 4 bases and J by 5 bases, with 15 bases between them. The germline V gene encodes CDR1 MGHDK and CDR2 SYGVNS. This CDR3 is 14 amino acids long.

The J gene is TRBJ2-7, the V gene TRBV5-5; TRBD1 matches 8 bases. The ends lost 4 bases at V and 2 bases at J; junction bases unmatched: 5. The CDR3 runs 14 residues. From germline, CDR1 is SGHKS and CDR2 YYEKEE (reference sequence). The CDR3 loop reads CASSPGQDTYEQYF. The CDR3 nucleotides are TGTGCCAGCAGCCCGGGACAGGACACCTACGAGCAGTACTTC.

The gene calls are TRBV2 and TRBJ2-3; D is possibly TRBD1 (6 bases). Germline CDR1 reads SNHLY; CDR2 reads FYNNEI. This CDR3 comprises 14 residues. Trimming took off 7 bases at V and 2 bases at J, with 13 bases between the two ends. The CDR3 DNA is TGTGCCAGCAAACAGGGTATTTTCACAGATACGCAGTATTTT. As protein: CASKQGIFTDTQYF. Together with reference TRBV2 and TRBJ2-3, the CDR3 gives the full variable domain: EPEVTQTPSHQVTQMGQEVILRCVPISNHLYFYWYRQILGQKVEFLVSFYNNEISEKSEIFDDQFSVERPDGSNFTLKIRSTKLEDSAMYFCASKQGIFTDTQYFGPGTRLTVL.

The rearrangement joins TRBV7-9 to TRBJ2-7, with D possibly matching TRBD1 (6 bases). Trimming took off 5 bases at V and 4 bases at J, with 15 bases between the two ends. Germline V gives CDR1 SEHNR, CDR2 FQNEAQ (reference sequence). The CDR3 runs 14 residues. The CDR3 loop reads CASSHRDKAYEQYF. CDR3 DNA sequence: TGTGCCAGCAGCCATAGGGACAAAGCATACGAGCAGTACTTC.

Worth noting for this clonotype: A junction boundary mismatches the germline segment, possibly from a read error. The V gene is TRBV10-3, the J gene TRBJ2-6; D may be TRBD1 (6 bases). This CDR3 comprises 19 residues. Per germline, CDR1 ENHRY and CDR2 SYGVKD. This CDR3 is CAISEPTGSIAAGANVLIF. CDR3 nucleotides: TGTGCCATCAGTGAGCCCACAGGGTCGATAGCAGCTGGGGCCAACGTCCTGATTTTC.

The genes are TRBV13 and TRBJ1-2; 7 positions agree with TRBD1. Trimming at V came to 3 bases and at J to 7 bases, leaving 8 bases not matched to a gene. The CDR3 runs to 14 residues. Looked up from germline, CDR1 is PRHDT and CDR2 is FYEKMQ (reference sequence). This chain's CDR3 is CASSFFRGEPGYTF. The CDR3, as DNA: TGTGCCAGCAGCTTCTTCAGGGGGGAACCTGGCTACACCTTC.